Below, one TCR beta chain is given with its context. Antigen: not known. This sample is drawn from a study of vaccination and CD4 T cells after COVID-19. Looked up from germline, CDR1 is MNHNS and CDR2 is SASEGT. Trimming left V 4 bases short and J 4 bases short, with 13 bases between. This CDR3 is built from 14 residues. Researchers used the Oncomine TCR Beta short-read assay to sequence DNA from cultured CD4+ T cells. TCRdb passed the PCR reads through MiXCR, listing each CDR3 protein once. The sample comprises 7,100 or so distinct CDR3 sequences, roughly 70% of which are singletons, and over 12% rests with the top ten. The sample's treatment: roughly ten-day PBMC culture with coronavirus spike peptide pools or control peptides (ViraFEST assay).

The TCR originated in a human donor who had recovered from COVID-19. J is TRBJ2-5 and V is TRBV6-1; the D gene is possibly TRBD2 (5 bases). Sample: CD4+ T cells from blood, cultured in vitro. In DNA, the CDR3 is TGTGCCAGCAGTGTCCCGGGATGGAGAGAGACCCAGTACTTC. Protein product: CASSVPGWRETQYF.